Sequencing of this T cell receptor beta chain was carried out in a study of shared clonotypes between healthy human individuals. This clone was detected a few times. The table came from immunoSEQ multiplex PCR; TCRdb's copy has only in-frame clones and leaves some out. The table has roughly 500,000 clones, about 85% seen once. V was cut by 5 bases and J by 2 bases, with 10 bases left in between. CDR3 size: 13 residues. Germline CDR1 reads GTSNPN; CDR2 reads SVGIG (reference sequence). The sample consisted of PBMCs. The rearrangement links TRBV30 to TRBJ2-1; D uncertain. This clonotype originated in a woman in her 40s in good health. Some clones in this sample may be carry-over from other donors' samples. The CDR3, as DNA: TGTGCCTGGGCGCTCCAACCCTACAATGAGCAGTTCTTC. As protein: CAWALQPYNEQFF.